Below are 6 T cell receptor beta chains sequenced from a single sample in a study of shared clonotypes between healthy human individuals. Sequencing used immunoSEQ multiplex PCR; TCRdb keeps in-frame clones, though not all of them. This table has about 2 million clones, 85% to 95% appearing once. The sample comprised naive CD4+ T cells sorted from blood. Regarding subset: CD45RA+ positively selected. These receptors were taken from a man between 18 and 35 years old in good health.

CDR3 bases: TGTGCCAGCAGTTATAGGGGGGCGAACACAGATACGCAGTATTTT. Translated: CASSYRGANTDTQYF. This rearrangement joins TRBV6-5 to TRBJ2-3, with D perhaps being TRBD1 or TRBD2 (6 bases each). V was cut by 3 bases and J by 2 bases, with 12 bases left in between. The CDR3 is 15 amino acids. Per germline, CDR1 MNHEY and CDR2 SVGAGI.

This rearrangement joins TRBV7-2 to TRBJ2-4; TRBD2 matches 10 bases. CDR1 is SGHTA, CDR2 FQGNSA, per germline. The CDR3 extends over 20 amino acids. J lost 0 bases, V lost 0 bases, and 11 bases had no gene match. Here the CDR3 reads CASSLAGSGGPGRAKNIQYF. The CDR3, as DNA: TGTGCCAGCAGCTTAGCCGGTAGCGGGGGGCCGGGACGAGCCAAAAACATTCAGTACTTC.

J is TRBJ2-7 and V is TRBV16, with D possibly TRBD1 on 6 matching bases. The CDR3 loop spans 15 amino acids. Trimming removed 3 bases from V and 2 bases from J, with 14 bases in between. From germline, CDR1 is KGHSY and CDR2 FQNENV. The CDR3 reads CASSQSKAGAYEQYF. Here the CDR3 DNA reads TGTGCCAGCAGCCAGTCTAAGGCAGGGGCCTACGAGCAGTACTTC.

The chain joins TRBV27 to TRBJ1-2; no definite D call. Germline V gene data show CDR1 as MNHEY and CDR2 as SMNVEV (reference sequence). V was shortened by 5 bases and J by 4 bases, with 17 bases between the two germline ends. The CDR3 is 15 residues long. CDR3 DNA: TGTGCCAGCAGTCCGTCCCCGCCGGGATCCTATGGCTACACCTTC. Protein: CASSPSPPGSYGYTF.

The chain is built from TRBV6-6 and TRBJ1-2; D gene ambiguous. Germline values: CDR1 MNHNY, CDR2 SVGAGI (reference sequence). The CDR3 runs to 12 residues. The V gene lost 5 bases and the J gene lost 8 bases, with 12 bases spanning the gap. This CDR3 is CASSPSTRGYTF. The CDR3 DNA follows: TGTGCCAGCAGTCCAAGTACTCGGGGCTACACCTTC.

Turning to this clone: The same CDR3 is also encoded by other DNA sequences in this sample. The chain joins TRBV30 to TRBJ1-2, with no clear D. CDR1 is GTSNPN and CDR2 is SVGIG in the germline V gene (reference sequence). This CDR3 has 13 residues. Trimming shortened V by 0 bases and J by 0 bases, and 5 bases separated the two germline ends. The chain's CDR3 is CAWSVSANYGYTF. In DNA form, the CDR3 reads TGTGCCTGGAGTGTATCAGCTAACTATGGCTACACCTTC.